This T cell receptor (beta chain) came from a study of cytomegalovirus exposure and HLA in healthy donors. Primers: 60 Vbeta forward and 13 Jbeta reverse. Profiling relied on immunoSEQ multiplex PCR, and the TCRdb table lists in-frame clones only, not all of them. The sample records 100,000 to 150,000 clones, roughly 18% being singletons. Study-level points and caveats: Most of the TCR beta V segments (in an earlier analysis) were productive either about 87% or about 30% of the time. Another analysis was done later, and it associated around 15,000 TCR beta sequences with HLA alleles at 0.05 false discovery rate.

Looked up from germline, CDR1 is LGHNA and CDR2 is YSLEER. Trimming removed 2 bases from V and 4 bases from J; junction bases left unmatched: 3. The CDR3 consists of 17 residues. This clone showed up just a few times. Its antigen remains unidentified. The sample taken for sequencing was PBMCs. The sequence was obtained from a female donor in good health and CMV-seropositive. The rearrangement joins TRBV4-3 to TRBJ2-1; TRBD2 matches 15 bases. The CDR3 bases are TGCGCCAGCAGCCAAACGGGGACTAGCGGGGGGTACAATGAGCAGTTCTTC. This translates into CASSQTGTSGGYNEQFF.